This T cell receptor (beta chain) came from a study of control samples from healthy donors and cancer patients (dated by TCRdb to the early 2020s). Counted from cysteine to phenylalanine, this CDR3 has 16 amino acids. Only the CDR3 part of the read is kept: 48 bases, read in frame from the first base. Via the germline V gene, CDR1 is SGHDN and CDR2 FVKESK. Relative to germline, V is 1 base shorter and J is 6 bases shorter, with 13 bases between their ends. This clone was observed a single time. The target of this receptor is not known. The input lacks base qualities; no much larger clone sits a single base away. The receptor library was made with the immunoSEQ multiplex PCR assay. TCRdb carries this immuneACCESS record with in-frame sequences only. Its versions omit some clonotypes, under half of them owing to an unresolved V gene in the studies checked, with the rest unexplained. The sample profile shows around 150,000 clones; around 95% of them were found once. The biggest ten clones account for 8.5% of the sample.

Sequencing was done on a sample of blood. The rearrangement joined TRBV14 to TRBJ1-6; matching of 6 bases hints at TRBD1 as the D gene. This sequence was found in a woman aged 40 to 50 in good health. The nucleotide sequence is given as TGTGCCAGCAGCCAAGCACCGGGGACAACTAATTCACCCCTCCACTTT. Protein translation: CASSQAPGTTNSPLHF.